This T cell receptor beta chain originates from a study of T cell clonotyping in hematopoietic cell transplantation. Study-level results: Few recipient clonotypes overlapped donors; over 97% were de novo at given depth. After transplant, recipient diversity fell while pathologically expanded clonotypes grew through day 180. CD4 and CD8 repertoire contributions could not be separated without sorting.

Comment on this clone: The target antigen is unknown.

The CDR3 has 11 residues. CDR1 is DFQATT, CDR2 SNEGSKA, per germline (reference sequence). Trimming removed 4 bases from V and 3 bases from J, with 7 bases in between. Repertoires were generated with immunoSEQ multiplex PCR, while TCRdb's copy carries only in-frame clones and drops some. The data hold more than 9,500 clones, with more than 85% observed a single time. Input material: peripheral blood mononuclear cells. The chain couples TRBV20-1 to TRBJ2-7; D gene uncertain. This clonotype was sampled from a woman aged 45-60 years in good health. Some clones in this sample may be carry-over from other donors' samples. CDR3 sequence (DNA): TGCAGTGCTACGGACGGCTACGAGCAGTACTTC. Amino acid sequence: CSATDGYEQYF.